Following are 26 T cell receptor beta chains from one sample sequenced in a study of identical twins. TCRdb re-derived calls from the 5' RACE reads in MiXCR, one entry per CDR3 protein. This sample has roughly 260,000 distinct CDR3 sequences; roughly 13% occur once, and the top ten carry under 9.5%. The source material was memory (CD45RO+) T cells sorted from blood. These receptors came from a woman between 18 and 29 years old in good health.

This chain uses TRBV7-8 with TRBJ2-3; D unresolved. Trimming took off 1 base at V and 1 base at J, with 9 bases between the two ends. The V gene's germline CDR1 is SGHVS and CDR2 FQNEAQ. This CDR3 contains 15 residues. The CDR3, as DNA: TGTGCCAGCAGCTTAGGAAGGATTGGCACAGATACGCAGTATTTT. This codes for CASSLGRIGTDTQYF.

This clonotype was counted a few times. This rearrangement joins TRBV12-3 or TRBV12-4 to TRBJ2-3, with D perhaps being TRBD1 or TRBD2 (5 bases each). The V and J ends lost 5 bases and 6 bases respectively, with 12 bases between them. This CDR3 contains 13 residues. In DNA, the CDR3 is TGTGCCAGCAGTCGAGACTGGGGGGATACGCAGTATTTT. As protein: CASSRDWGDTQYF.

This clonotype was seen repeatedly, ten times or more. The chain links TRBV11-2 to TRBJ2-4; tentative D call: TRBD1 (6 bases). CDR3 length: 14 amino acids. Looked up from germline, CDR1 is SGHAT and CDR2 is FQNNGV. Trimming left V 0 bases short and J 6 bases short, with 9 bases between. The CDR3 is CASSLEPGVNIQYF. CDR3 DNA: TGTGCCAGCAGCTTAGAACCAGGGGTAAACATTCAGTACTTC.

The chain has TRBV5-1 and TRBJ2-3; 8 nucleotides line up with TRBD2. Germline trimming cut 5 bases from V and 0 bases from J; bases unmatched to any gene: 5. There are 15 residues in the CDR3. CDR1 is SGHRS and CDR2 is YFSETQ in the germline V gene. CDR3 in DNA: TGCGCCAGCAGTTCTATAGCGGGAAGCACAGATACGCAGTATTTT. It translates to CASSSIAGSTDTQYF. The complete variable domain, with remaining parts taken from reference TRBV5-1 and TRBJ2-3, reads KAGVTQTPRYLIKTRGQQVTLSCSPISGHRSVSWYQQTPGQGLQFLFEYFSETQRNKGNFPGRFSGRQFSNSRSEMNVSTLELGDSALYLCASSSIAGSTDTQYFGPGTRLTVL.

This clonotype was counted between two and nine times. The chain carries TRBV9 and TRBJ2-7, with D hard to call. The ends were cut back, 0 bases at V and 0 bases at J, with 13 bases in the middle. This CDR3 is 16 amino acids long. CDR1 is SGDLS and CDR2 is YYNGEE in the germline V gene. CDR3 in DNA: TGTGCCAGCAGCGTAGGGCACAGCCCGAGCTCCTACGAGCAGTACTTC. Its protein product is CASSVGHSPSSYEQYF.

The V call is TRBV7-8, the J call TRBJ2-1; 14 positions match TRBD2. CDR3 length equals 15 residues. J was trimmed by 6 bases and V by 4 bases; bases with no gene match: 2. In germline, CDR1 is SGHVS, CDR2 FQNEAQ. The CDR3 here is CASSSTSGRANEQFF. CDR3 DNA sequence: TGTGCCAGCAGCTCGACTAGCGGGAGGGCCAATGAGCAGTTCTTC.

This clonotype has only a few counts. CDR3 DNA sequence: TGTGCCAGCAGGGTGACTAGCGGGGGGGACAGCACAGATACGCAGTATTTT. Amino acids: CASRVTSGGDSTDTQYF. The J gene is TRBJ2-3, the V gene TRBV12-3 or TRBV12-4, with 14 bases lining up with TRBD2. The V and J ends lost 6 bases and 0 bases, in that order; junction bases with no gene match: 5. The CDR3 loop spans 17 amino acids.

The CDR3: CASSLQGAEETQYF. CDR3 in DNA: TGTGCCAGCAGTTTACAAGGGGCTGAGGAGACCCAGTACTTC. The gene calls are TRBV12-3 or TRBV12-4 and TRBJ2-5; weak D call: TRBD1 (5 bases). V lost 2 bases, J lost 5 bases, and 12 bases lay in between. The CDR3 runs to 14 residues.

The chain couples TRBV20-1 to TRBJ2-7; D is undetermined. This CDR3 contains 10 residues. Trimming cost V 7 bases and J 5 bases, with 9 bases left between them. Germline-derived CDR1 and CDR2 are DFQATT and SNEGSKA (reference sequence). The CDR3 here is CSVGIHEQYF. The CDR3, as DNA: TGCAGTGTAGGGATCCACGAGCAGTACTTC.

This clonotype was counted a few times. The chain couples TRBV29-1 to TRBJ1-4, with D possibly TRBD1 on 6 matching bases. With 5 bases removed from V and 3 bases from J, the gap between germline ends came to 13 bases. The length of the CDR3 is 14 residues. Germline values: CDR1 SQVTM, CDR2 ANQGSEA. CDR3 sequence: CSVIGGSANEKLFF. The CDR3 region has the DNA TGCAGCGTTATTGGGGGCTCGGCTAATGAAAAACTGTTTTTT.

This clonotype was observed a few times. The V and J genes are TRBV30 and TRBJ2-7; 11 nucleotides align to TRBD2. V lost 2 bases to trimming and J lost 4 bases; unmatched junction nucleotides: 4. CDR1 GTSNPN and CDR2 SVGIG come from the germline V gene (reference sequence). CDR3 length: 14 amino acids. CDR3 sequence: CAWSQSSGRYEQYF. The CDR3 DNA is TGTGCCTGGAGTCAGTCTAGCGGGAGGTACGAGCAGTACTTC.

The chain is built from TRBV5-1 and TRBJ2-1; 13 positions match TRBD2. Germline lookup yields CDR1 SGHRS and CDR2 YFSETQ. The CDR3 covers 15 residues. V lost 4 bases to trimming and J lost 10 bases; unmatched junction nucleotides: 8. CDR3 in DNA: TGCGCCAGCAGCCAAACTAGCGGGAGGGCCGAAGAGCAGTTCTTC. This translates into CASSQTSGRAEEQFF.

This clonotype was observed a handful of times. The chain uses TRBV11-2 and TRBJ1-1, with D hard to call. Germline loops: CDR1 SGHAT, CDR2 FQNNGV. V lost 3 bases, J lost 3 bases, and 8 bases lay in between. CDR3 size: 13 residues. Here the CDR3 reads CASSLLRYTEAFF. DNA for the CDR3: TGTGCCAGCAGCTTGCTCAGGTACACTGAAGCTTTCTTT.

V and J are TRBV30 and TRBJ2-7; TRBD1 is a possible D gene (6 bases). Between the trimmed V and J ends, which lost 0 bases and 4 bases, there was a span of 13 bases. The CDR3 length is 14 residues. The V gene's germline CDR1 is GTSNPN and CDR2 SVGIG (reference sequence). The CDR3 bases are TGTGCCTGGAGTGTACAGGGCAGAACATACGAGCAGTACTTC. It is translated as CAWSVQGRTYEQYF. The full variable domain, rest sourced from reference TRBV30 and TRBJ2-7, is SQTIHQWPATLVQPVGSPLSLECTVEGTSNPNLYWYRQAAGRGLQLLFYSVGIGQISSEVPQNLSASRPQDRQFILSSKKLLLSDSGFYLCAWSVQGRTYEQYFGPGTRLTVT.

This clonotype occurred many times. The chain employs TRBV3-1 and TRBJ2-3, with D uncertain. In germline, CDR1 is LGHDT, CDR2 YNNKEL (reference sequence). CDR3 length: 13 amino acids. V lost 3 bases and J 1 base, leaving 5 bases between the germline ends. The CDR3 coding sequence is TGTGCCAGCAGCCAGGGCGGCACAGATACGCAGTATTTT. As protein: CASSQGGTDTQYF.

This clonotype was detected many times. J is TRBJ1-2 and V is TRBV12-3 or TRBV12-4; 9 nucleotides line up with TRBD1. Unmatched junction bases numbered 9, after V lost 5 bases and J lost 5 bases. The CDR3 consists of 15 residues. CDR3 DNA sequence: TGTGCCAGCAGTCCGGGACAGGGCCGTCGTTATGGCTACACCTTC. Its protein product is CASSPGQGRRYGYTF.

Concerning this clonotype itself: Germline is not matched at one junction end, which may reflect a read error. The rearrangement links TRBV4-1 to TRBJ2-3; D is possibly TRBD1 (6 bases). Germline V gene sequence: CDR1 MGHRA, CDR2 YSYEKL. This CDR3 comprises 13 residues. The DNA of the CDR3 is TGCGCCAGCATCCAAGACCAGGGGACTACGCAGTATTTT. Protein sequence: CASIQDQGTTQYF.

The chain joins TRBV10-3 to TRBJ1-3; D is ambiguous. The CDR3 loop spans 13 amino acids. Deletions cut 3 bases from V and 4 bases from J, with 7 bases between. From germline, CDR1 is ENHRY and CDR2 SYGVKD. The CDR3 region has the DNA TGTGCCATCAGTGATTCGGCCGGAAACACCATATATTTT. It codes for CAISDSAGNTIYF.

This clonotype has only a few counts. This chain connects TRBV18 to TRBJ1-6, with D possibly matching TRBD1 (5 bases). Trimming pared 3 bases from V and 10 bases from J, leaving 10 bases between. Per the germline V gene, CDR1 is KGHSH and CDR2 is LQKENI. CDR3 length: 13 residues. The CDR3 here is CASSPSRESPLHF. The CDR3 nucleotides read TGTGCCAGCTCACCGTCCAGGGAATCACCCCTCCACTTT. Drawing the rest from reference TRBV18 and TRBJ1-6, the complete variable domain is NAGVMQNPRHLVRRRGQEARLRCSPMKGHSHVYWYRQLPEEGLKFMVYLQKENIIDESGMPKERFSAEFPKEGPSILRIQQVVRGDSAAYFCASSPSRESPLHFGNGTRLTVT.

The chain uses TRBV12-3 or TRBV12-4 and TRBJ2-2, with D tentatively TRBD1 or TRBD2 (7 bases each). This CDR3 is 15 amino acids long. V dropped 5 bases and J dropped 5 bases, with 15 bases sitting between them. The CDR3 coding sequence is TGTGCCAGCAGTCGCGGGGGACAGCTGACCGGGGAGCTGTTTTTT. Its translation: CASSRGGQLTGELFF.

V and J are TRBV5-1 and TRBJ2-5; TRBD2 aligns across 10 bases. Trimming took 6 bases from V and 7 from J; bases not matched to a gene: 12. Germline V lookup: CDR1 SGHRS, CDR2 YFSETQ. CDR3 length: 15 residues. The CDR3 reads CASKSLAGDPGTQYF. Written as DNA, the CDR3 is TGCGCCAGCAAATCCCTAGCGGGGGACCCGGGGACCCAGTACTTC.

This clonotype was seen only a few times. The chain combines TRBV6-5 with TRBJ2-5; a weak D match, TRBD2 (6 bases). From germline, CDR1 is MNHEY and CDR2 SVGAGI. The CDR3 extends over 12 amino acids. V shed 6 bases and J shed 4 bases, with 9 bases lying between them. The CDR3 sequence: CASRQGGETQYF. CDR3 coding DNA: TGTGCCAGCAGGCAGGGAGGAGAGACCCAGTACTTC.

The rearrangement links TRBV5-5 to TRBJ1-1; 7 bases fit TRBD1. CDR3 length: 16 residues. Germline-derived CDR1 and CDR2 are SGHKS and YYEKEE (reference sequence). V lost 3 bases and J lost 8; bases outside the gene matches: 16. For the CDR3, the DNA is TGTGCCAGCAGCTCTACTATCACCGGGACAGCCACCGAAGCTTTCTTT. Its protein product is CASSSTITGTATEAFF.

This chain uses TRBV5-1 with TRBJ2-7; TRBD2 might be the D (7 bases). Trimming shortened V by 3 bases and J by 7 bases, and 20 bases separated the two germline ends. CDR1 is SGHRS and CDR2 is YFSETQ in the germline V gene. CDR3 length equals 15 residues. CDR3: CASSSRGAERDEQYF. DNA of the CDR3: TGCGCCAGCAGCTCCCGGGGGGCCGAACGGGATGAGCAGTACTTC.

This clonotype occurred a few times. The chain uses TRBV5-5 and TRBJ2-1; 7 positions match TRBD1. The ends lost 4 bases at V and 4 bases at J; junction bases unmatched: 8. Germline loops: CDR1 SGHKS, CDR2 YYEKEE (reference sequence). This CDR3 comprises 15 residues. CDR3 residues: CASSPTGALYNEQFF. As DNA, the CDR3 is TGTGCCAGCAGCCCCACAGGGGCACTATACAATGAGCAGTTCTTC. The full variable domain, its missing parts supplied by reference TRBV5-5 and TRBJ2-1, is DAGVTQSPTHLIKTRGQQVTLRCSPISGHKSVSWYQQVLGQGPQFIFQYYEKEERGRGNFPDRFSARQFPNYSSELNVNALLLGDSALYLCASSPTGALYNEQFFGPGTRLTVL.

For the CDR3, the DNA is TGTGCCAGCAGTTTGTACCCAGAGACCCAGTACTTC. Its translation is CASSLYPETQYF. This sequence joins TRBV12-3 or TRBV12-4 and TRBJ2-5; D remains ambiguous. V was shortened by 3 bases and J by 4 bases, with 6 bases between the two germline ends. The length of the CDR3 is 12 residues.